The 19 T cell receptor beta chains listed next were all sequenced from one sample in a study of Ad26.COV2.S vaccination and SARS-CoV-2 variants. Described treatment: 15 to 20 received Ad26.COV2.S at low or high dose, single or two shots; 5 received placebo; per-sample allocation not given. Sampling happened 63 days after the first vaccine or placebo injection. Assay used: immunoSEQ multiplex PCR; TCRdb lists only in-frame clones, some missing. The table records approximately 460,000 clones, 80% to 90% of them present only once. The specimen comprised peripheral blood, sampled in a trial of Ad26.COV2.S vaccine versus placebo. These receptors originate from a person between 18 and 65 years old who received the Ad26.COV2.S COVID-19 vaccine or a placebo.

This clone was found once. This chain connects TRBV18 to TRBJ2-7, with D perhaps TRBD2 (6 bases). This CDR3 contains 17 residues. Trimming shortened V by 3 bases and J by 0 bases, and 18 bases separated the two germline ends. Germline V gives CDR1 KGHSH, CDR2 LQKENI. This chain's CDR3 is CASSPNPGGVSSYEQYF. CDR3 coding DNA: TGTGCCAGCTCACCGAACCCCGGCGGGGTTAGCTCCTACGAGCAGTACTTC.

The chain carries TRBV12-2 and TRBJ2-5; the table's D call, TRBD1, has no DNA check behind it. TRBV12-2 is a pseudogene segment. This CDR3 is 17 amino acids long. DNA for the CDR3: TGTGCAAGTCGCTTAGGAGGACAGGGGCCCGACCAAGAGACCCAGTACTTC. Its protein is CASRLGGQGPDQETQYF.

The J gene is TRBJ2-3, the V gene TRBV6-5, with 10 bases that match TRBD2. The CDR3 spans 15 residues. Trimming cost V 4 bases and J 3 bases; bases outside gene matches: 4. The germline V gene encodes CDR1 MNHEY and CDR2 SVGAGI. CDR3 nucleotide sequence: TGTGCCAGCAGTTTGCTAGCGGGAGAGACAGATACGCAGTATTTT. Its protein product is CASSLLAGETDTQYF.

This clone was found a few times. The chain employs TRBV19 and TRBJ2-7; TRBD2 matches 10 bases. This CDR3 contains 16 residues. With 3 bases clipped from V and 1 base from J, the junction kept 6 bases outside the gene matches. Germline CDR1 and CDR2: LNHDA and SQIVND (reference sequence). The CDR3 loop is CASSIGVGLASYEQYF. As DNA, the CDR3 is TGTGCCAGTAGTATCGGGGTGGGACTAGCGTCCTACGAGCAGTACTTC.

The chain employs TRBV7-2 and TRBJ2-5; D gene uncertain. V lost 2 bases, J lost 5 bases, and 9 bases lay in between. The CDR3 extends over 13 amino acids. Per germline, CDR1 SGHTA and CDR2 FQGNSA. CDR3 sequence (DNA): TGTGCCAGCAGCTTAAACAGCGACGAGACCCAGTACTTC. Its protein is CASSLNSDETQYF.

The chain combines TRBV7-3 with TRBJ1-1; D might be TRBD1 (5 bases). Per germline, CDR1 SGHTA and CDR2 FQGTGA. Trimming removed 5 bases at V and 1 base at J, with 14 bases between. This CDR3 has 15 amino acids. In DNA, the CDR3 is TGTGCCAGCAGCGCCCTAGGTGGGGGGAACACTGAAGCTTTCTTT. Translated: CASSALGGGNTEAFF. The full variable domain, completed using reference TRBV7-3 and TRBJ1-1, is GAGVSQTPSNKVTEKGKYVELRCDPISGHTALYWYRQSLGQGPEFLIYFQGTGAADDSGLPNDRFFAVRPEGSVSTLKIQRTERGDSAVYLCASSALGGGNTEAFFGQGTRLTVV.

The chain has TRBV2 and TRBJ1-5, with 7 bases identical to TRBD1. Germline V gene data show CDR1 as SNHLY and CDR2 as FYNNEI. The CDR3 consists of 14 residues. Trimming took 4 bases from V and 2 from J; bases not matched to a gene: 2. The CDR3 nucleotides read TGTGCCAGCAGTGCCAGGGGGGGCAATCAGCCCCAGCATTTT. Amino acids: CASSARGGNQPQHF.

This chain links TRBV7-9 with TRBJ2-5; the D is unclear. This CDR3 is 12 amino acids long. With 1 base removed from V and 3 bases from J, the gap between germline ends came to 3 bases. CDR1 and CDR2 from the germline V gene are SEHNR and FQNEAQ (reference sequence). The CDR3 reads CASSLGEETQYF. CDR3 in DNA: TGTGCCAGCAGCTTAGGAGAAGAGACCCAGTACTTC.

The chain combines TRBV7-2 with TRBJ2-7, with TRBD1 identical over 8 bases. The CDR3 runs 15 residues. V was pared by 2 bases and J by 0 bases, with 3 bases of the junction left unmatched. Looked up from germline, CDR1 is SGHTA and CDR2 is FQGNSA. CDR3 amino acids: CASSLRTGSSYEQYF. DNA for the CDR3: TGTGCCAGCAGCTTACGGACAGGGAGCTCCTACGAGCAGTACTTC.

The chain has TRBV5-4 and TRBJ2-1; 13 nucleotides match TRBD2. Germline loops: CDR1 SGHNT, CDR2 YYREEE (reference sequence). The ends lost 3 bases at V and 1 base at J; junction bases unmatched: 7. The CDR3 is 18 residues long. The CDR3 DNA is TGTGCCAGCAGCTCGGGACTAGCGGGAAGGGTTTCCTACAATGAGCAGTTCTTC. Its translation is CASSSGLAGRVSYNEQFF.

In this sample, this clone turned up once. The CDR3: CASSRGTALSNYGYTF. The CDR3 nucleotides read TGTGCCAGCAGCCGGGGGACAGCGCTCTCTAACTATGGCTACACCTTC. J is TRBJ1-2 and V is TRBV3-1 (or the pseudogene TRBV3-2); 7 nucleotides align to TRBD1. Per the germline V gene, CDR1 is LGHDT and CDR2 is YNNKEL (reference sequence). The CDR3 spans 16 residues. V shed 4 bases, J shed 0 bases, and the junction held 8 bases outside the gene matches.

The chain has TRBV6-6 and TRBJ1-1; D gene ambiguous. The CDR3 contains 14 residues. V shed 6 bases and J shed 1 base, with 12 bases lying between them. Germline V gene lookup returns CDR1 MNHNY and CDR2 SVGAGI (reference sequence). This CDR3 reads CASRWPAGNTEAFF. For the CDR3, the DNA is TGTGCCAGCAGATGGCCCGCGGGGAACACTGAAGCTTTCTTT.

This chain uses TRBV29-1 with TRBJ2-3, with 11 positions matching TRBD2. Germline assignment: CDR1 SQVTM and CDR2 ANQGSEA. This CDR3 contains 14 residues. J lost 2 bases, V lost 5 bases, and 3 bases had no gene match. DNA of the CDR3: TGCAGCGTTAGACTAGCGGGGCACACAGATACGCAGTATTTT. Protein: CSVRLAGHTDTQYF.

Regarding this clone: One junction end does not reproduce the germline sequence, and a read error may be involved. The chain's CDR3 is CASSLARGLMGFHF. The CDR3 nucleotides read TGTGCCAGCAGTTTGGCCAGGGGGTTGATGGGCTTCCACTTC. The chain joins TRBV28 to TRBJ2-5; 7 bases match TRBD1. Germline V gene data show CDR1 as MDHEN and CDR2 as SYDVKM. The CDR3 has 14 residues.

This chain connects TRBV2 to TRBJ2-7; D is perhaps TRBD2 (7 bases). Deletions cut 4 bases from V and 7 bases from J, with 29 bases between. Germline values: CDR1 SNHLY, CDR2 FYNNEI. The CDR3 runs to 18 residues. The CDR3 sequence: CASSVPGAGAPFHVEQYF. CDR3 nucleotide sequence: TGTGCCAGCAGTGTGCCGGGGGCGGGGGCCCCGTTCCATGTGGAGCAGTACTTC.

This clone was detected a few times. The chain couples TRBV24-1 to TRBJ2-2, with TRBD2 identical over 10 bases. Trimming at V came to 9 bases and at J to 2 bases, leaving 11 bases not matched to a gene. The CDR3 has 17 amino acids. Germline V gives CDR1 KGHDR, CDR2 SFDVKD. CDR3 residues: CATSDPSSGRNTGELFF. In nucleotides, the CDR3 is TGTGCCACCTCAGACCCCTCTAGCGGGAGAAACACCGGGGAGCTGTTTTTT.

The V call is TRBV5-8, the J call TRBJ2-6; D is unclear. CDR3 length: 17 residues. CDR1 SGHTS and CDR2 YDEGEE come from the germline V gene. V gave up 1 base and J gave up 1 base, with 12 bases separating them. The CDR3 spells CASSLLISSSGANVLTF. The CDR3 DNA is TGTGCCAGCAGCTTGCTAATTAGTAGTTCTGGGGCCAACGTCCTGACTTTC. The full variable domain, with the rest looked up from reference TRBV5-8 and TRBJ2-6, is EAGVTQSPTHLIKTRGQQATLRCSPISGHTSVYWYQQALGLGLQFLLWYDEGEERNRGNFPPRFSGRQFPNYSSELNVNALELEDSALYLCASSLLISSSGANVLTFGAGSRLTVL.

The CDR3 sequence is CASSSLSGGSYNEQFF. In nucleotides, the CDR3 is TGTGCCAGCAGCAGTCTTAGCGGGGGCTCCTACAATGAGCAGTTCTTC. This chain links TRBV9 with TRBJ2-1; 9 bases map to TRBD2. The CDR3 contains 16 residues. J lost 0 bases, V lost 4 bases, and 5 bases had no gene match. Germline CDR1 is SGDLS and CDR2 is YYNGEE.

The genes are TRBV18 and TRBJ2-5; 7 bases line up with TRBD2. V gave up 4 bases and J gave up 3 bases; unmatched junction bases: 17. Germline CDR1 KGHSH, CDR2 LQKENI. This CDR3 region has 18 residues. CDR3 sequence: CASSRRVGQGGIEETQYF. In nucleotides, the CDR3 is TGTGCCAGCTCACGACGCGTGGGGCAGGGAGGGATTGAAGAGACCCAGTACTTC. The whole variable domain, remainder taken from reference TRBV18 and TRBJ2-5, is NAGVMQNPRHLVRRRGQEARLRCSPMKGHSHVYWYRQLPEEGLKFMVYLQKENIIDESGMPKERFSAEFPKEGPSILRIQQVVRGDSAAYFCASSRRVGQGGIEETQYFGPGTRLLVL.